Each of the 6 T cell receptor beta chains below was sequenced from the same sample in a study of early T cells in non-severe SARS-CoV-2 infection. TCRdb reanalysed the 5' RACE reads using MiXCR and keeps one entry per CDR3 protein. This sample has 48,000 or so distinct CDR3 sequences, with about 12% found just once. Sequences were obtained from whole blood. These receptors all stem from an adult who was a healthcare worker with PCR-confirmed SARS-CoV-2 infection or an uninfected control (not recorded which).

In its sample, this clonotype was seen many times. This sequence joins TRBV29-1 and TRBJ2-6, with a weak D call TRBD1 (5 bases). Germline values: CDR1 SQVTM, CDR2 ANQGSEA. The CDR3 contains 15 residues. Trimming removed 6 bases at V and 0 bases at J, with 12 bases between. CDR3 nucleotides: TGCAGCGTGGTGGGGCCCGACTCTGGGGCCAACGTCCTGACTTTC. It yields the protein CSVVGPDSGANVLTF.

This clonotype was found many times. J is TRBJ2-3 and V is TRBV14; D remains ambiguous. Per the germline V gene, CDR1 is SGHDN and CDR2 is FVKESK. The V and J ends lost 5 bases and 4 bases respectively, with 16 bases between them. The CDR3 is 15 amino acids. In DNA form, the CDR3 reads TGTGCCAGCAGCTCCTGGGCCGTGGGATCAGATACGCAGTATTTT. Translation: CASSSWAVGSDTQYF.

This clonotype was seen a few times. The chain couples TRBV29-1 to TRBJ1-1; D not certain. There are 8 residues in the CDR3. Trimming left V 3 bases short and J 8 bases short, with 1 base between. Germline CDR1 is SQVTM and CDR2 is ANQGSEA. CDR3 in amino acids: CSVDEAFF. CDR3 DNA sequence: TGCAGCGTTGACGAAGCTTTCTTT.

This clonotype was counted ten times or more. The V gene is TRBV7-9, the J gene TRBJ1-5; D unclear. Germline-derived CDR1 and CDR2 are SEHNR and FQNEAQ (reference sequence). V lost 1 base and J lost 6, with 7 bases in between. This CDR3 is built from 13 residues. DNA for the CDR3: TGTGCCAGCAGCTTAGAAGGTGGTCAGCCCCAGCATTTT. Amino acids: CASSLEGGQPQHF.

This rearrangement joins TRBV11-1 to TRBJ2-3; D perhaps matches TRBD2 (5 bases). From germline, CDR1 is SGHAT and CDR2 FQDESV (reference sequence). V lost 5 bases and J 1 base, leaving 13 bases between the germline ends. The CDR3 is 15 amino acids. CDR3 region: CASSPFSGGTDTQYF. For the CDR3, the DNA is TGTGCCAGCAGCCCATTCAGCGGCGGCACAGATACGCAGTATTTT.

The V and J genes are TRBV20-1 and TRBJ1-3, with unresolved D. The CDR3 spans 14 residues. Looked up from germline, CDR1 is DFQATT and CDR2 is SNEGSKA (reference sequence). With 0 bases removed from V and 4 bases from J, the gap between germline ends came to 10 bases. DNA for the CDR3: TGCAGTGCTAGAGATCAAGGGAACGGAAACACCATATATTTT. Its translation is CSARDQGNGNTIYF.